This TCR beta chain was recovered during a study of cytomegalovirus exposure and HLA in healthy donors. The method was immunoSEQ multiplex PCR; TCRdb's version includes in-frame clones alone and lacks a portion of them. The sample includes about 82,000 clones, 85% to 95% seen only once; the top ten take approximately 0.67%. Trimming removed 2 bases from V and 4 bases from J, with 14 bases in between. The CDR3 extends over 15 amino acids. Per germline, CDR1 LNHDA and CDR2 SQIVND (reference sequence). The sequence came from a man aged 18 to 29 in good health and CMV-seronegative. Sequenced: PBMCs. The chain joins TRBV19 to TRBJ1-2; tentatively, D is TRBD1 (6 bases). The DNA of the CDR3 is TGTGCCAGTAGTATATCGGGGGGCGGTGGCTATGGCTACACCTTC. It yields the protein CASSISGGGGYGYTF.